The 16 T cell receptor beta chains given below trace back to one sample, sequenced in a study of blood T cell repertoires in COVID-19. The assay was immunoSEQ multiplex PCR, and TCRdb's table has in-frame clones only and misses some. The data contain 60,000 to 70,000 clones, 88% of them singletons. Sequencing input: PBMCs or T cells enriched from blood (not recorded which). The origin of the receptors is a woman in her thirties or forties who had recovered from COVID-19.

The chain has TRBV19 and TRBJ1-5; maybe TRBD1 (6 bases). The CDR3 has 15 residues. Deletions cut 6 bases from V and 1 base from J, with 13 bases between. The germline gives CDR1 LNHDA, CDR2 SQIVND (reference sequence). Here the CDR3 DNA reads TGTGCCAGTAGGATTGACAGGATCAGCAATCAGCCCCAGCATTTT. Amino acids: CASRIDRISNQPQHF.

This clone has just one count. The chain is built from TRBV6-5 and TRBJ1-2, with unresolved D. The CDR3 consists of 13 residues. Germline V gene lookup returns CDR1 MNHEY and CDR2 SVGAGI. Trimming cost V 1 base and J 5 bases, with 8 bases left between them. CDR3 sequence: CASSYLNSYGYTF. For the CDR3, the DNA is TGTGCCAGCAGTTACTTGAACAGTTATGGCTACACCTTC.

CDR3 loop: CASSEAGGAGGSYNSPLHF. DNA of the CDR3: TGTGCCAGCAGTGAAGCAGGGGGCGCAGGGGGCTCCTATAATTCACCCCTCCACTTT. The chain uses TRBV6-1 and TRBJ1-6; 7 bases fit TRBD1. Germline CDR1 is MNHNS and CDR2 is SASEGT. This CDR3 spans 19 amino acids. V trimming: 0 bases; J trimming: 0 bases; junction bases outside the gene matches: 8.

This chain links TRBV12-3 or TRBV12-4 with TRBJ1-2; TRBD1 aligns across 7 bases. This CDR3 is built from 12 residues. V dropped 6 bases and J dropped 4; count of bases not matched to a gene: 2. CDR3 sequence reads: CASRRDSYGYTF. CDR3 bases: TGTGCCAGCAGACGGGACAGCTATGGCTACACCTTC.

As concerns this clone: At the DNA level, this CDR3 is encoded by other sequences in the same sample as well. V and J are TRBV5-1 and TRBJ2-3, with D tentatively TRBD1 (6 bases). Germline lookup yields CDR1 SGHRS and CDR2 YFSETQ. V was shortened by 0 bases and J by 2 bases, with 13 bases between the two germline ends. The CDR3 is made up of 16 amino acids. CDR3 amino acids: CASSLEGGGSTDTQYF. Written as DNA, the CDR3 is TGCGCCAGCAGCTTGGAAGGGGGTGGTTCCACAGATACGCAGTATTTT.

This chain uses TRBV7-8 with TRBJ2-7; 12 bases are shared with TRBD2. This CDR3 region has 17 residues. The germline CDR1 and CDR2 sequences are SGHVS and FQNEAQ. Trimming took 4 bases from V and 9 from J; bases not matched to a gene: 16. In nucleotides, the CDR3 is TGTGCCAGCAGCTCACTCCAACTAGCGGGGGGCATTGTATCGCAGTACTTC. Its translation is CASSSLQLAGGIVSQYF.

This clone was picked up one time. The rearrangement joins TRBV28 to TRBJ2-7; D gene uncertain. The CDR3 is made up of 12 amino acids. Germline CDR1 MDHEN, CDR2 SYDVKM. The V end was cut by 2 bases, the J end by 3 bases, with 5 bases between. In nucleotides, the CDR3 is TGTGCCAGCAGTTTAAGCTACTACGAGCAGTACTTC. It is translated as CASSLSYYEQYF.

The chain joins TRBV15 to TRBJ2-1; D unclear. This CDR3 has 15 residues. V lost 2 bases and J lost 4, with 12 bases in between. Germline V gives CDR1 LNHNV, CDR2 YYDKDF (reference sequence). In nucleotides, the CDR3 is TGTGCCACCAGCAGACCCCCGACGGAGTACAATGAGCAGTTCTTC. It encodes CATSRPPTEYNEQFF.

The CDR3 nucleotides are TGTGCCAGCTCACTCTCCGGGCGAGGGTCCAAGGGGGAGCTGTTTTTT. Encoded protein: CASSLSGRGSKGELFF. The chain joins TRBV18 to TRBJ2-2; tentatively, D is TRBD2 (5 bases). The CDR3 runs to 16 residues. V was pared by 4 bases and J by 8 bases, with 20 bases between. Germline V gene lookup returns CDR1 KGHSH and CDR2 LQKENI.

This clone showed up just a few times. This chain connects TRBV7-2 to TRBJ2-2; 8 bases align to TRBD2. CDR3 length equals 16 residues. The germline V gene has CDR1 SGHTA and CDR2 FQGNSA. V shed 5 bases, J shed 6 bases, and the junction held 11 bases outside the gene matches. Here the CDR3 reads CASSPRLGLDPGELFF. In nucleotides, the CDR3 is TGTGCCAGCAGCCCCCGGTTGGGACTAGACCCCGGGGAGCTGTTTTTT. The full variable domain, its missing parts supplied by reference TRBV7-2 and TRBJ2-2, is GAGVSQSPSNKVTEKGKDVELRCDPISGHTALYWYRQSLGQGLEFLIYFQGNSAPDKSGLPSDRFSAERTGGSVSTLTIQRTQQEDSAVYLCASSPRLGLDPGELFFGEGSRLTVL.

The gene calls are TRBV3-1 (or the pseudogene TRBV3-2) and TRBJ2-5, with D perhaps TRBD2 (5 bases). With 0 bases removed from V and 5 bases from J, the gap between germline ends came to 22 bases. The CDR3 loop spans 18 amino acids. CDR1 LGHDT and CDR2 YNNKEL come from the germline V gene (reference sequence). This chain's CDR3 is CASSQDSRVGVNRETQYF. DNA for the CDR3: TGTGCCAGCAGCCAAGACTCGAGGGTTGGTGTTAATAGGGAGACCCAGTACTTC.

The chain is built from TRBV13 and TRBJ2-3, with TRBD2 identical over 7 bases. This CDR3 is 17 amino acids long. CDR1 is PRHDT, CDR2 FYEKMQ, per germline (reference sequence). V lost 1 base to trimming and J lost 2 bases; unmatched junction nucleotides: 9. The CDR3: CASSLERDRGVTDTQYF. The CDR3 DNA is TGTGCCAGCAGCTTAGAGCGCGATCGGGGGGTCACAGATACGCAGTATTTT. Full variable domain (outside the CDR3, taken from reference TRBV13 and TRBJ2-3): AAGVIQSPRHLIKEKRETATLKCYPIPRHDTVYWYQQGPGQDPQFLISFYEKMQSDKGSIPDRFSAQQFSDYHSELNMSSLELGDSALYFCASSLERDRGVTDTQYFGPGTRLTVL.

V usage is TRBV18 and J usage is TRBJ2-3, with 8 bases aligning to TRBD2. Germline loops: CDR1 KGHSH, CDR2 LQKENI. The CDR3 is 14 amino acids. The ends lost 3 bases at V and 6 bases at J; junction bases unmatched: 5. CDR3 residues: CASSPGTRLDTQYF. The DNA of the CDR3 is TGTGCCAGCTCACCCGGGACTAGACTCGATACGCAGTATTTT.

The J gene is TRBJ1-2, the V gene TRBV18, with 9 bases lining up with TRBD1. Germline trimming cut 2 bases from V and 4 bases from J; bases unmatched to any gene: 2. In germline, CDR1 is KGHSH, CDR2 LQKENI. The CDR3 loop spans 14 amino acids. In nucleotides, the CDR3 is TGTGCCAGCTCACCAGGGACAGGGCTCTATGGCTACACCTTC. Its protein is CASSPGTGLYGYTF.

The chain is built from TRBV9 and TRBJ2-1; 7 bases agree with TRBD2. J lost 5 bases, V lost 4 bases, and 12 bases had no gene match. CDR1 and CDR2 (germline): SGDLS, YYNGEE. This CDR3 is built from 16 residues. In DNA, the CDR3 is TGTGCCAGCAGCCCCGGTTGGACTAGGCGTCACAATGAGCAGTTCTTC. As protein: CASSPGWTRRHNEQFF.

This clone was seen a single time. The CDR3, as DNA: TGTGCTAGTGGTAGGGGGCCCCTTGGTGGAGAGCAGTACTTC. It is translated as CASGRGPLGGEQYF. The chain has TRBV12-5 and TRBJ2-7, with 7 positions matching TRBD1. The germline gives CDR1 LGHNT, CDR2 FRNRAP. V lost 5 bases, J lost 7 bases, and 11 bases stayed unmatched. This CDR3 is 14 amino acids long.